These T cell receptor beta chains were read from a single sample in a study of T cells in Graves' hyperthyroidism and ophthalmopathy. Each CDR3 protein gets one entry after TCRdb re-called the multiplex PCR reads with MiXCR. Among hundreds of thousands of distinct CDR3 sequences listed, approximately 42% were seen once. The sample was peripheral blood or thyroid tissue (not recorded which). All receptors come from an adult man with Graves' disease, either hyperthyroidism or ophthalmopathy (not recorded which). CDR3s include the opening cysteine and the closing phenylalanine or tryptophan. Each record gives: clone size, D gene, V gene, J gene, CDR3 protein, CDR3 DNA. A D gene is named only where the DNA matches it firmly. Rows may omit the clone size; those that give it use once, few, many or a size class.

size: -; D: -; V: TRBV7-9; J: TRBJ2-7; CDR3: CASSLAPGHEQYF; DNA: TGTGCCAGCAGCTTAGCCCCGGGACATGAGCAGTACTTC
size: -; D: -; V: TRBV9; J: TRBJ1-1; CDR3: CASGGGHTEAFF; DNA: TGTGCCAGCGGGGGGGGACACACTGAAGCTTTCTTT
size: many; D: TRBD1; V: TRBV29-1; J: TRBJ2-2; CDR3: CSVAPGGNTGELFF; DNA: TGCAGCGTTGCGCCAGGGGGTAACACCGGGGAGCTGTTTTTT
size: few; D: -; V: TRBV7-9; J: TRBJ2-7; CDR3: CASTPREGDPYEQYF; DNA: TGTGCCAGCACTCCCCGAGAGGGGGATCCCTACGAGCAGTACTTC
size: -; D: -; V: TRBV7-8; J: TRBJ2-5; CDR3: CASSAPDSQETQYF; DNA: TGTGCCAGCAGCGCCCCGGACAGCCAAGAGACCCAGTACTTC
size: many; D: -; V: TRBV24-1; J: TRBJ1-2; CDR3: CATSDTQDGYTF; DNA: TGTGCCACCAGTGATACACAGGACGGCTACACCTTC
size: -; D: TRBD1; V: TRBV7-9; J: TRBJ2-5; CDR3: CASSTDRVRETQYF; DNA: TGTGCCAGCAGCACGGACAGGGTGAGGGAGACCCAGTACTTC
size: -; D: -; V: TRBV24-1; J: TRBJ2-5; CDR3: CATSDPTVSETQYF; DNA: TGTGCCACCAGTGACCCGACAGTTAGTGAGACCCAGTACTTC
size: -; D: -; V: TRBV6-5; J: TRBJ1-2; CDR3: CASSYSEVYGYTF; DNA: TGTGCCAGCAGTTACTCAGAGGTCTATGGCTACACCTTC
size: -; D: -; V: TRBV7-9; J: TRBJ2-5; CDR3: CASSSSPEPQETQYF; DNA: TGTGCCAGCAGCTCTTCTCCGGAACCTCAAGAGACCCAGTACTTC
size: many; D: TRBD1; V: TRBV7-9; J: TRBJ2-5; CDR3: CASSRGSRGSETQYF; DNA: TGTGCCAGCAGCCGAGGCTCCAGGGGGTCGGAGACCCAGTACTTC
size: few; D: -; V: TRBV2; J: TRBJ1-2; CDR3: CASSDGRGLSARGYTF; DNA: TGTGCCAGCAGTGACGGCAGGGGATTAAGTGCTAGGGGCTACACCTTC
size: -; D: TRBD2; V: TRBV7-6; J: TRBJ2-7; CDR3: CASSLGPGSGAYEQYF; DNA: TGTGCCAGCAGCTTAGGACCGGGTAGCGGGGCCTACGAGCAGTACTTC